These 25 T cell receptor beta chains share one sample of origin, sequenced in a study of T cell repertoires in cytomegalovirus infection (dated by TCRdb to about 2019). The sequencer was an Illumina HiSeq 1500. The raw public reads went through TCRdb reprocessing: fastp at Q25, MiXCR clone calling, in-frame beta chains kept. Each record represents a unique CDR3 protein, reported with the most common genes and DNA among its rows. This sample holds about 830,000 distinct CDR3 sequences; 32% were observed only once. The biggest ten clones account for around 12% of the sample. Their recognized antigens are unknown. In the paper's terms, the treatment or condition label means: in vitro stimulation with specific CMV peptide epitopes to enrich CMV-specific T cells. Sample: cultured CD8+ T cells from PBMCs, taken from culture after CMV antigen stimulation. These receptors were collected from a human donor in good health (CMV status not recorded). Some clones in this sample may be carry-over from other donors' samples.

This chain links TRBV2 with TRBJ2-4, with D maybe TRBD1 (6 bases). This CDR3 contains 17 residues. V lost 6 bases to trimming and J lost 3 bases, with 21 bases between them. In germline, CDR1 is SNHLY, CDR2 FYNNEI. CDR3 in amino acids: CASSQGAAGDNKNIQYF. The CDR3 DNA sequence: TGTGCCAGCAGCCAAGGGGCGGCAGGGGACAACAAAAACATTCAGTACTTC.

The chain recombines TRBV4-1 with TRBJ2-7; D not certain. Trimming cost V 4 bases and J 3 bases, with 13 bases left between them. Germline V gene sequence: CDR1 MGHRA, CDR2 YSYEKL. CDR3 size: 14 residues. As DNA, the CDR3 is TGCGCCAGCAGCCCTCAAAACGCGGACTACGAGCAGTACTTC. Translation: CASSPQNADYEQYF.

The chain carries TRBV14 and TRBJ2-7; perhaps TRBD2 as D (6 bases). This CDR3 has 14 residues. Germline V lookup: CDR1 SGHDN, CDR2 FVKESK. Trimming removed 4 bases from V and 2 bases from J, with 12 bases in between. CDR3 coding DNA: TGTGCCAGCAGCCCTGACGGGAGTACCTACGAGCAGTACTTC. The encoded protein is CASSPDGSTYEQYF.

This clonotype was counted a few times. V gene TRBV12-5 combines with J gene TRBJ2-1; possible D gene TRBD1, 6 bases. Trimming left V 5 bases short and J 7 bases short, with 9 bases between. Germline loops: CDR1 LGHNT, CDR2 FRNRAP. The CDR3 covers 12 residues. The CDR3 is CASGQGQNEQFF. CDR3 sequence (DNA): TGTGCTAGTGGTCAAGGACAGAATGAGCAGTTCTTC.

The chain combines TRBV10-2 with TRBJ1-6; D may be TRBD1 (5 bases). CDR1 and CDR2 (germline): WSHSY, SAAADI. The CDR3 covers 13 residues. Between the trimmed V and J ends, which lost 7 bases and 9 bases, there was a span of 13 bases. The CDR3 spells CASTQAYGSPLHF. CDR3 bases: TGCGCCAGCACACAGGCCTACGGTTCACCCCTCCACTTT.

This clonotype has just a few counts. J is TRBJ1-2 and V is TRBV7-3; unclear D gene. The V end was cut by 4 bases, the J end by 0 bases, with 6 bases between. This CDR3 spans 13 amino acids. Germline V gene lookup returns CDR1 SGHTA and CDR2 FQGTGA. CDR3 amino acids: CASSSSANYGYTF. The CDR3 DNA reads as TGTGCCAGCAGCTCCTCCGCTAACTATGGCTACACCTTC.

This clonotype turned up a few times. The chain recombines TRBV7-6 with TRBJ1-3; 10 bases match TRBD1. This CDR3 has 15 amino acids. CDR1 is SGHVS and CDR2 is FNYEAQ in the germline V gene. Trimming took 5 bases from V and 6 from J; bases not matched to a gene: 7. The CDR3 region is CASSGQGERENTIYF. The CDR3 coding sequence is TGTGCCAGCAGCGGACAGGGGGAGCGGGAAAACACCATATATTTT.

This rearrangement joins TRBV6-8 to TRBJ1-5, with D hard to call. V was cut by 0 bases and J by 6 bases, with 12 bases left in between. CDR1 and CDR2 from the germline V gene are MNHGY and SAAAGT. This CDR3 is built from 15 residues. CDR3 sequence: CASSYSALGFQPQHF. CDR3 sequence (DNA): TGTGCCAGCAGTTACTCGGCGTTGGGTTTTCAGCCCCAGCATTTT.

This clonotype was picked up a small number of times. The gene calls are TRBV7-9 and TRBJ2-7; D not certain. Deletions cut 5 bases from V and 7 bases from J, with 15 bases between. Per germline, CDR1 SEHNR and CDR2 FQNEAQ (reference sequence). The CDR3 runs to 13 residues. The CDR3 DNA reads TGTGCCAGCAGCCCCCTGGAACGGGCAGAGCAGTACTTC. The encoded protein is CASSPLERAEQYF.

There are many counts of this clonotype. The J gene is TRBJ2-2, the V gene TRBV7-6, with 7 bases fitting TRBD2. The CDR3 spans 15 residues. Germline assignment: CDR1 SGHVS and CDR2 FNYEAQ. The V gene end was trimmed by 4 bases and the J gene end by 3 bases; junction bases not matched to a gene: 5. CDR3 sequence reads: CASSWRESDTGELFF. The DNA of the CDR3 is TGTGCCAGCAGCTGGCGGGAGTCGGACACCGGGGAGCTGTTTTTT.

The chain carries TRBV7-3 and TRBJ1-2, with D perhaps TRBD1 (6 bases). Germline CDR1 reads SGHTA; CDR2 reads FQGTGA. Trimming stripped 1 base from V and 9 bases from J, with 21 bases between. The CDR3 covers 16 residues. CDR3 bases: TGTGCCAGCAGCTTAAAGGGGCCTGGTCTGGGGGCGAGCTACACCTTC. Protein product: CASSLKGPGLGASYTF.

This clonotype was detected many times. The CDR3 bases are TGCAGTGCTAGAAGAAGGGCTGGCAATCAGCCCCAGCATTTT. Translating it yields CSARRRAGNQPQHF. The chain couples TRBV20-1 to TRBJ1-5; D is ambiguous. The CDR3 covers 14 residues. With 2 bases removed from V and 2 bases from J, the gap between germline ends came to 10 bases. Germline V gene sequence: CDR1 DFQATT, CDR2 SNEGSKA (reference sequence).

The chain links TRBV7-2 to TRBJ2-7, with TRBD1 matching over 8 bases. V shed 2 bases and J 2 bases; nucleotides not matched to a gene: 5. CDR3 length: 15 amino acids. CDR1 and CDR2 from the germline V gene are SGHTA and FQGNSA. CDR3 sequence reads: CASSLWTGIAYEQYF. The CDR3 region has the DNA TGTGCCAGCAGCTTATGGACAGGGATAGCCTACGAGCAGTACTTC. Using reference TRBV7-2 and TRBJ2-7 for the parts outside the CDR3, the full variable domain is GAGVSQSPSNKVTEKGKDVELRCDPISGHTALYWYRQSLGQGLEFLIYFQGNSAPDKSGLPSDRFSAERTGGSVSTLTIQRTQQEDSAVYLCASSLWTGIAYEQYFGPGTRLTVT.

The chain recombines TRBV5-6 with TRBJ2-1, with D unresolved. CDR3 length equals 14 residues. Germline CDR1 SGHDT, CDR2 YYEEEE. The germline V and J ends were trimmed by 1 base and 6 bases, with 11 bases remaining between them. CDR3 sequence: CASSLRVGVNEQFF. The CDR3 region has the DNA TGTGCCAGCAGCTTGCGGGTTGGGGTCAATGAGCAGTTCTTC.

This clonotype showed up just a few times. The chain carries TRBV6-6 and TRBJ1-6; the D is unclear. Trimming removed 4 bases at V and 16 bases at J, with 11 bases between. Germline CDR1 MNHNY, CDR2 SVGAGI (reference sequence). The CDR3 is 11 amino acids. In DNA form, the CDR3 reads TGTGCCAGCAGTTTTCCCTCAGTACTCCACTTT. Its protein product is CASSFPSVLHF.

This clonotype was detected only once. V is TRBV27 and J is TRBJ1-4; D call uncertain. The CDR3 contains 14 residues. Trimming cost V 5 bases and J 7 bases, with 14 bases left between them. Germline CDR1 and CDR2: MNHEY and SMNVEV (reference sequence). CDR3 sequence (DNA): TGTGCCAGCAGTCCCCTCCCAGGTAGTGAAAAACTGTTTTTT. Translation: CASSPLPGSEKLFF.

This clonotype was recorded a few times. This chain connects TRBV7-9 to TRBJ2-4; D remains ambiguous. Trimming stripped 1 base from V and 5 bases from J, with 6 bases between. This CDR3 contains 13 residues. Germline V gives CDR1 SEHNR, CDR2 FQNEAQ (reference sequence). CDR3: CASSLETQNIQYF. DNA for the CDR3: TGTGCCAGCAGCTTAGAGACACAAAACATTCAGTACTTC.

This clonotype was picked up a small number of times. The chain uses TRBV4-1 and TRBJ2-4; D unclear. Germline CDR1 is MGHRA and CDR2 is YSYEKL. There are 15 residues in the CDR3. V lost 0 bases and J 0 bases, leaving 6 bases between the germline ends. The CDR3 protein is CASSQDPKAKNIQYF. The DNA of the CDR3 is TGCGCCAGCAGCCAAGATCCTAAAGCCAAAAACATTCAGTACTTC.

This chain links TRBV11-2 with TRBJ2-4; D ambiguous. The CDR3 loop spans 15 amino acids. V shed 5 bases and J shed 2 bases, with 13 bases lying between them. Germline V gene lookup returns CDR1 SGHAT and CDR2 FQNNGV. The CDR3 is CASSLTLGTKNIQYF. The CDR3 nucleotides are TGTGCCAGCAGCCTAACCCTAGGGACCAAAAACATTCAGTACTTC.

The chain combines TRBV4-1 with TRBJ2-5; 9 positions match TRBD2. The length of the CDR3 is 15 residues. J gave up 6 bases and V 0 bases, and 5 bases lay outside the gene matches. Per germline, CDR1 MGHRA and CDR2 YSYEKL. The CDR3 sequence: CASSQEALAGQTQYF. Here the CDR3 DNA reads TGCGCCAGCAGCCAAGAGGCACTAGCGGGCCAGACCCAGTACTTC.

This sequence joins TRBV18 and TRBJ1-2; no clear D. Trimming cost V 1 base and J 0 bases, with 9 bases left between them. CDR3 length: 15 residues. Germline CDR1 and CDR2: KGHSH and LQKENI. The CDR3 protein is CASSPLDTPNYGYTF. The CDR3 coding sequence is TGTGCCAGCTCACCACTGGATACTCCTAACTATGGCTACACCTTC.

As for this clonotype: A much bigger clone sits one base away, suggesting this may be a read error. The V call is TRBV7-9, the J call TRBJ2-1; no reliable D call. The germline V gene encodes CDR1 SEHNR and CDR2 FQNEAQ (reference sequence). CDR3 length: 15 residues. Trimming cost V 1 base and J 2 bases, with 9 bases left between them. This chain's CDR3 is CASSLVVVPYNEQFF. The CDR3 region has the DNA TGTGCCAGCAGCTTAGTAGTGGTCCCCTACAATGAGCAGTTCTTC.

This chain uses TRBV6-1 with TRBJ1-2; D is undetermined. The V end lost 2 bases, the J end lost 4 bases, and 8 bases lay between the germline ends. Germline CDR1 is MNHNS and CDR2 is SASEGT. This CDR3 has 13 amino acids. The CDR3, as DNA: TGTGCCAGCAGTGAACTTGGTGGCTATGGCTACACCTTC. The encoded protein is CASSELGGYGYTF.

This clonotype came up a few times. The chain uses TRBV7-9 and TRBJ1-3; D unclear. The CDR3 is 15 amino acids. Trimming pared 4 bases from V and 4 bases from J, leaving 14 bases between. Germline CDR1 is SEHNR and CDR2 is FQNEAQ (reference sequence). CDR3 amino acids: CASSSFAEAGNTIYF. In DNA form, the CDR3 reads TGTGCCAGCAGCTCATTTGCGGAGGCGGGAAACACCATATATTTT. Filled out from reference TRBV7-9 and TRBJ1-3, the complete variable domain reads DTGVSQNPRHKITKRGQNVTFRCDPISEHNRLYWYRQTLGQGPEFLTYFQNEAQLEKSRLLSDRFSAERPKGSFSTLEIQRTEQGDSAMYLCASSSFAEAGNTIYFGEGSWLTVV.

V and J are TRBV6-5 and TRBJ2-5; either TRBD1 or TRBD2 may fit D (6 bases each). This CDR3 has 15 amino acids. CDR1 and CDR2 (germline): MNHEY, SVGAGI. Trimming cost V 4 bases and J 2 bases, with 14 bases left between them. The CDR3 is CASSWGAGLQETQYF. CDR3 bases: TGTGCCAGCAGTTGGGGGGCAGGGCTTCAAGAGACCCAGTACTTC.